This TCR beta chain was identified during a study of CD8+ T cells in alopecia areata. Whole-study findings and limits: Across lesional scalp, and particularly alopecia totalis/universalis, clonality surpassed that of normal scalp.

Trimming left V 0 bases short and J 3 bases short, with 13 bases between. CDR1 and CDR2 from the germline V gene are SGDLS and YYNGEE. The CDR3 loop spans 15 amino acids. Extracted RNA was reverse transcribed into cDNA, the sequencing template. Method: immunoSEQ multiplex PCR; TCRdb's copy keeps in-frame clones and lacks some. The sample includes 110,000 or so clones, 35% to 40% of them seen just once. Of note for this clone: Its target is not known.

PBMCs provided sorted CD4+ and CD8+ T cells. The rearrangement links TRBV9 to TRBJ2-7, with TRBD1 as a possible D gene (5 bases). The clonotype was recovered from a human donor with alopecia areata. The sample taken for sequencing was CD4+ T cells sorted from blood. CDR3 loop: CASSVGVGAYYEQYF. The CDR3 DNA is TGTGCCAGCAGCGTAGGAGTAGGGGCGTACTACGAGCAGTACTTC.